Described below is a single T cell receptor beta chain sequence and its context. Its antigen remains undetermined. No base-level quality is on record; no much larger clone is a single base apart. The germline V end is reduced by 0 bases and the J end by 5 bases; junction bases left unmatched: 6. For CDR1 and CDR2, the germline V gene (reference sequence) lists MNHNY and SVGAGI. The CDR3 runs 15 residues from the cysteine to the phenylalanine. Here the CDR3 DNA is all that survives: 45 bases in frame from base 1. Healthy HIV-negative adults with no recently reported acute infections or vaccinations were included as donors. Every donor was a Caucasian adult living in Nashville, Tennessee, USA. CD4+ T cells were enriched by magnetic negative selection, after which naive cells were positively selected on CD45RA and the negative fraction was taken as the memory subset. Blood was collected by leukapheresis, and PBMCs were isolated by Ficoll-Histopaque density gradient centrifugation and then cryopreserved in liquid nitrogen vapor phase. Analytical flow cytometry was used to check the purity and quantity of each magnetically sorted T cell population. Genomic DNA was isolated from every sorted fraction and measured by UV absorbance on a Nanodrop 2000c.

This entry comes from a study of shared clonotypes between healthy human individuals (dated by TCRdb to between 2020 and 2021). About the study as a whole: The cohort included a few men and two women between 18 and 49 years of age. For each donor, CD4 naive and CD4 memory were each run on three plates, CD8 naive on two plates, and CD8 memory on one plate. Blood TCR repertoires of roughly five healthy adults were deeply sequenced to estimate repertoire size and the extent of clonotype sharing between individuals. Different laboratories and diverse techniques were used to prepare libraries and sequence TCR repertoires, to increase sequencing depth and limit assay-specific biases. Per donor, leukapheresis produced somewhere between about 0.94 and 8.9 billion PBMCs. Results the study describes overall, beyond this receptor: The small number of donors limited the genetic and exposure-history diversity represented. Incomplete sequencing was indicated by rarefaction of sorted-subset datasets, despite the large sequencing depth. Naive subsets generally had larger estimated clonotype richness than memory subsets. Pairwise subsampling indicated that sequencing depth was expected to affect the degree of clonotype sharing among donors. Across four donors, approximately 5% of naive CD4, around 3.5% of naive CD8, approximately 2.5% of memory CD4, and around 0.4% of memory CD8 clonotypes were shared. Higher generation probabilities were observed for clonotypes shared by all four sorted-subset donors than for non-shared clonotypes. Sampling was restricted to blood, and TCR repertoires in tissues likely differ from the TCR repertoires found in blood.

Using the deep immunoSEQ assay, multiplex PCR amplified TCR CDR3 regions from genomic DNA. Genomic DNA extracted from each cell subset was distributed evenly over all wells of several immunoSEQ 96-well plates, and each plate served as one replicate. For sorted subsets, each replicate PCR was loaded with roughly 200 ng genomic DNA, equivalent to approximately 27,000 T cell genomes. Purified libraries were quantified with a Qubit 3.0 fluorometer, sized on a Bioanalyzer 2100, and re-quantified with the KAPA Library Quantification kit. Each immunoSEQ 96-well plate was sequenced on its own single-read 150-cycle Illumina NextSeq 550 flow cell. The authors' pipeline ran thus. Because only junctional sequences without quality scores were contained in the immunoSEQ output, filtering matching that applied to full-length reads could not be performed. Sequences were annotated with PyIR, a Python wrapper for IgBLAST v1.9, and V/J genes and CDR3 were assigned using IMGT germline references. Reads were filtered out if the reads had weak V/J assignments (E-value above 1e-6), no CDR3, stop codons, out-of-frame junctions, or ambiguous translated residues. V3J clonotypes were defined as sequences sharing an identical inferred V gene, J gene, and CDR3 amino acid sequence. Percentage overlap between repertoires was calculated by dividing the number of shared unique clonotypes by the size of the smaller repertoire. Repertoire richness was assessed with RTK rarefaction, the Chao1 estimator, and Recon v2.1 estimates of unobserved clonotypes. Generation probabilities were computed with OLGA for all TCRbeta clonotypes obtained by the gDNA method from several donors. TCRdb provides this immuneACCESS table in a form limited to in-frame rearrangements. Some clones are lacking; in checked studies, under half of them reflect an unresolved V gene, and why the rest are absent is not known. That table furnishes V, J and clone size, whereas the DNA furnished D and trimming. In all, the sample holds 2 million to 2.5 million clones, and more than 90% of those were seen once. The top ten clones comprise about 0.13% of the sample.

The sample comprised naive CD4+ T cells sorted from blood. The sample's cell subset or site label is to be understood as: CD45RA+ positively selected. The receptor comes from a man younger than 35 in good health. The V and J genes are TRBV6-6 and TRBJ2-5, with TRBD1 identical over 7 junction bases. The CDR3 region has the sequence CASSYSTGIRETQYF. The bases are TGTGCCAGCAGTTACTCGACAGGGATCCGGGAGACCCAGTACTTC.